This is a list of T cell receptor beta chains from one sample in a study of early T cells in non-severe SARS-CoV-2 infection. TCRdb re-called the 5' RACE reads through MiXCR, storing one row per CDR3 protein. The sample has about 110,000 distinct CDR3 sequences; 12% are singletons. The sample was whole blood. The receptors stem from an adult who was a healthcare worker with PCR-confirmed SARS-CoV-2 infection or an uninfected control (not recorded which). The CDR3 runs from the conserved cysteine through the conserved F or W. A D gene is named only where the DNA matches it firmly. Only part of the rows carry a size: once, few, many, or a class if the clone is expanded.

.,.,TRBJ2-1,TRBV29-1,CSAAYILSSYNEQFF,TGCAGCGCTGCGTACATCCTTAGCTCCTACAATGAGCAGTTCTTC
.,.,TRBJ2-3,TRBV11-3,CASSFGGRTDTQYF,TGTGCCAGCAGCTTTGGCGGGCGCACAGATACGCAGTATTTT
.,many,TRBJ2-2,TRBV6-5,CASIDRGGTGELFF,TGTGCCAGCATTGACAGGGGAGGGACCGGGGAGCTGTTTTTT
TRBD2,.,TRBJ2-4,TRBV2,CASSFSRLAGGPENIQYF,TGTGCCAGCAGCTTTTCCCGACTAGCGGGAGGGCCAGAAAACATTCAGTACTTC
.,few,TRBJ1-3,TRBV11-2,CASSVRPGSSPGNTIYF,TGTGCCAGCAGCGTTAGACCCGGCTCCTCCCCTGGAAACACCATATATTTT
.,.,TRBJ1-6,TRBV2,CASRGPNSPLHF,TGTGCCAGCAGGGGGCCGAATTCACCCCTCCACTTT
.,few,TRBJ2-1,TRBV7-7,CASSARQEDYNEQFF,TGTGCTAGCAGCGCCCGACAGGAGGACTACAATGAGCAGTTCTTC
.,many,TRBJ1-6,TRBV25-1,CASTAGLNSPLHF,TGTGCCAGCACGGCAGGTTTAAATTCACCCCTCCACTTT
TRBD1,.,TRBJ1-1,TRBV6-5,CASRPRGQGEAFF,TGTGCCAGCAGGCCCAGGGGGCAGGGTGAAGCTTTCTTT
.,many,TRBJ1-6,TRBV28,CASSFGGGNSPLHF,TGTGCCAGCAGTTTCGGGGGAGGGAATTCACCCCTCCACTTT
.,.,TRBJ1-2,TRBV12-3/TRBV12-4,CASSLGELLYGYTF,TGTGCCAGCAGTTTAGGAGAGCTCCTCTATGGCTACACCTTC
.,few,TRBJ2-1,TRBV27,CASSFSVTYNEQFF,TGTGCCAGCAGTTTTAGCGTAACCTACAATGAGCAGTTCTTC
.,many,TRBJ2-1,TRBV7-2,CASSLAGSGTYNEQFF,TGTGCCAGCAGCTTAGCAGGTAGCGGAACATACAATGAGCAGTTCTTC
TRBD1,many,TRBJ2-1,TRBV29-1,CSVERDRGLSYNEQFF,TGCAGCGTGGAACGGGACAGGGGGCTGTCCTACAATGAGCAGTTCTTC
TRBD2,.,TRBJ2-7,TRBV6-1,CASSEVWGLAGGPYF,TGTGCCAGCAGTGAAGTATGGGGACTAGCGGGGGGTCCGTACTTC
TRBD1,.,TRBJ1-4,TRBV9,CASSIGQAGKLFF,TGTGCCAGCAGCATCGGACAGGCAGGGAAACTGTTTTTT
.,few,TRBJ2-1,TRBV10-2,CASTGGGSYNEQFF,TGCGCCAGCACAGGAGGGGGCTCCTACAATGAGCAGTTCTTC
.,many,TRBJ2-3,TRBV4-1,CASSQDPKRNTDTQYF,TGCGCCAGCAGCCAAGATCCCAAGCGGAACACAGATACGCAGTATTTT
TRBD2,many,TRBJ2-1,TRBV5-1,CASSYGGVLYNEQFF,TGCGCCAGCAGCTACGGGGGGGTTCTATACAATGAGCAGTTCTTC
.,few,TRBJ1-4,TRBV6-6,CASSFETQEKLFF,TGTGCCAGCAGCTTCGAAACACAAGAAAAACTGTTTTTT
TRBD1,many,TRBJ2-2,TRBV6-5,CASSHLPRGQGATGELFF,TGTGCCAGCAGCCACCTCCCGCGAGGACAGGGTGCCACCGGGGAGCTGTTTTTT
.,many,TRBJ2-1,TRBV21-1,CASSPRTSGGNEQFF,TGTGCCAGCAGCCCCCGGACTAGCGGGGGAAATGAGCAGTTCTTC
.,many,TRBJ1-3,TRBV24-1,CATSDLGNTIYF,TGTGCCACCAGTGATTTGGGAAACACCATATATTTT
TRBD1,.,TRBJ2-2,TRBV29-1,CSVAGTVNTGELFF,TGCAGCGTAGCCGGGACAGTTAACACCGGGGAGCTGTTTTTT
.,few,TRBJ2-1,TRBV29-1,CSAGGIEQFF,TGCAGCGCCGGGGGTATTGAGCAGTTCTTC
TRBD1,few,TRBJ1-4,TRBV25-1,CASSRGTGAWEKLFF,TGTGCCAGCAGCCGCGGGACAGGCGCATGGGAAAAACTGTTTTTT
.,.,TRBJ2-5,TRBV29-1,CSVDGGETQYF,TGCAGCGTTGACGGTGGAGAGACCCAGTACTTC
.,many,TRBJ2-2,TRBV30,CAYSMGSFAGELFF,TGTGCCTACTCGATGGGGTCGTTTGCCGGGGAGCTGTTTTTT
.,few,TRBJ2-3,TRBV28,CASSLMVGAGDTQYF,TGTGCCAGCAGTTTAATGGTAGGGGCTGGCGATACGCAGTATTTT
.,.,TRBJ2-7,TRBV2,CASNPRGSGTIHF,TGTGCCAGCAATCCGAGGGGCTCAGGGACCATCCACTTC
TRBD1,few,TRBJ1-3,TRBV2,CASSRTGTSNTIYF,TGTGCCAGCAGTCGGACAGGGACAAGTAACACCATATATTTT
TRBD2,many,TRBJ2-3,TRBV3-1,CASSQRVTSGGASSRPDTQYF,TGTGCCAGCAGCCAAAGAGTGACTAGCGGGGGGGCCTCGTCCCGTCCTGATACGCAGTATTTT
.,.,TRBJ2-5,TRBV10-3,CAISESGGMYQETQYF,TGTGCCATCAGTGAGTCGGGCGGAATGTACCAAGAGACCCAGTACTTC
TRBD1,many,TRBJ1-6,TRBV6-5,CASTYGRGPENSPLHF,TGTGCCAGCACCTATGGCAGGGGGCCAGAGAATTCACCCCTCCACTTT
.,many,TRBJ1-6,TRBV25-1,CASSEYTRGGSSPLHF,TGTGCCAGCAGTGAATATACCCGGGGGGGATCTTCACCCCTCCACTTT
.,.,TRBJ1-5,TRBV28,CASSFAGGSKAKPQHF,TGTGCCAGCAGTTTCGCGGGTGGGTCGAAGGCTAAGCCCCAGCATTTT
TRBD2,few,TRBJ2-3,TRBV11-3,CASSLGLAGGMNTQYF,TGTGCCAGCAGCTTAGGACTAGCGGGAGGCATGAATACGCAGTATTTT
.,.,TRBJ1-3,TRBV28,CASRSTRVSGNTIYF,TGTGCCAGCAGATCCACCCGGGTCTCTGGAAACACCATATATTTT
.,few,TRBJ2-7,TRBV11-2,CASSIRGGEQYF,TGTGCCAGCAGCATCAGAGGGGGCGAGCAGTACTTC
.,many,TRBJ2-5,TRBV12-3/TRBV12-4,CASSLGTYFPQETQYF,TGTGCCAGCAGCCTTGGGACTTATTTTCCCCAAGAGACCCAGTACTTC
TRBD2,few,TRBJ2-2,TRBV5-1,CASSPRGRGNTGELFF,TGCGCCAGCAGCCCCCGGGGGAGGGGGAACACCGGGGAGCTGTTTTTT
TRBD2,few,TRBJ2-1,TRBV29-1,CSAGDGGYNEQFF,TGCAGCGCCGGCGACGGGGGGTACAATGAGCAGTTCTTC
TRBD1,.,TRBJ1-5,TRBV6-1,CASTLGQGEQPQHF,TGTGCCAGCACCCTGGGACAGGGTGAACAGCCCCAGCATTTT
TRBD1,many,TRBJ2-2,TRBV20-1,CSARPLGTGGTNTGELFF,TGCAGTGCTAGACCCCTCGGGACAGGGGGTACAAACACCGGGGAGCTGTTTTTT
.,many,TRBJ1-6,TRBV30,CAWTAANSPLHF,TGTGCCTGGACGGCCGCGAATTCACCCCTCCATTTT
.,many,TRBJ2-2,TRBV7-9,CASSLALEGPTGELFF,TGTGCCAGCAGCTTAGCGCTCGAGGGACCCACCGGGGAGCTGTTTTTT
TRBD2,many,TRBJ2-2,TRBV5-1,CASSARTSGRSRPTGELFF,TGCGCCAGCAGCGCAAGGACTAGCGGGAGGTCTAGGCCGACCGGGGAGCTGTTTTTT
TRBD2,few,TRBJ2-5,TRBV5-4,CASSLSGRAAEETQYF,TGTGCCAGCAGTCTTAGCGGGAGGGCTGCAGAAGAGACCCAGTACTTC